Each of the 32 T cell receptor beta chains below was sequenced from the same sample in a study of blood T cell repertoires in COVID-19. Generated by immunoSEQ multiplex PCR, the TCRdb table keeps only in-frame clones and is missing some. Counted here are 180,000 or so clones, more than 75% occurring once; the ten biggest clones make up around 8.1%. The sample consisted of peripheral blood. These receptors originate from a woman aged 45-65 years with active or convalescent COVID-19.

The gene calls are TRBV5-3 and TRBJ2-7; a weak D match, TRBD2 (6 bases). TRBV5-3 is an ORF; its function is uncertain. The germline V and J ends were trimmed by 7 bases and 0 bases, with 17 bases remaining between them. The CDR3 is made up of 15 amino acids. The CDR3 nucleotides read TGTGCCAGAGCATACCCGGCGGGGCACTCCTACGAGCAGTACTTC. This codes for CARAYPAGHSYEQYF.

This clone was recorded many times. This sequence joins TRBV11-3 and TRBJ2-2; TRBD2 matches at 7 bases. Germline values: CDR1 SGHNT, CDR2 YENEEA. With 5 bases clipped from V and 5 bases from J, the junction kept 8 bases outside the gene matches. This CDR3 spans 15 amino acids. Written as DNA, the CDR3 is TGTGCCAGCAGCGGAGTTACCGGGGGGACCGGGGAGCTGTTTTTT. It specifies CASSGVTGGTGELFF.

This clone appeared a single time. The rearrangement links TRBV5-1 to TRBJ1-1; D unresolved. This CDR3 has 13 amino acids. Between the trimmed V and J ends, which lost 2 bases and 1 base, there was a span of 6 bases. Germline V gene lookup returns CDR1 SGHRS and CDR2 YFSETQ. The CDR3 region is CASSFTRNTEAFF. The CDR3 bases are TGCGCCAGCAGCTTTACACGGAACACTGAAGCTTTCTTT.

CDR3 bases: TGTGCCAGCAGCCGAAGCGGGACATCGGGTGGCTACACCTTC. It specifies CASSRSGTSGGYTF. The V and J genes are TRBV7-9 and TRBJ1-2; possible D gene TRBD1, 6 bases. Germline values: CDR1 SEHNR, CDR2 FQNEAQ (reference sequence). There are 14 residues in the CDR3. V lost 5 bases to trimming and J lost 7 bases, with 17 bases between them.

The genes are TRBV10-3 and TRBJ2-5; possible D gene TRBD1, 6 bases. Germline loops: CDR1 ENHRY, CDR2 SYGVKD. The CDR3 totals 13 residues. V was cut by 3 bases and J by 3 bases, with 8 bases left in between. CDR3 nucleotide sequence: TGTGCCATCAGTGAACGGACAGAAGAGACCCAGTACTTC. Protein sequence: CAISERTEETQYF.

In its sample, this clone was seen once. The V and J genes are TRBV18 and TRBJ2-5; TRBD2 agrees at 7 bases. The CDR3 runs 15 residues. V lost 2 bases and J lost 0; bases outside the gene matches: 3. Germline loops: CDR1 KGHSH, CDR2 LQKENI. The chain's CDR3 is CASSPMAGDQETQYF. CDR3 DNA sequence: TGTGCCAGCTCACCAATGGCGGGGGACCAAGAGACCCAGTACTTC.

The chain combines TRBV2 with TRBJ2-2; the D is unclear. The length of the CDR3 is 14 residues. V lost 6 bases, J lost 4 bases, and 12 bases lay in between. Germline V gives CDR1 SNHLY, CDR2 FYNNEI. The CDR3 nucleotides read TGTGCCAGCAGACCAACAGAAACCACCGGGGAGCTGTTTTTT. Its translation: CASRPTETTGELFF.

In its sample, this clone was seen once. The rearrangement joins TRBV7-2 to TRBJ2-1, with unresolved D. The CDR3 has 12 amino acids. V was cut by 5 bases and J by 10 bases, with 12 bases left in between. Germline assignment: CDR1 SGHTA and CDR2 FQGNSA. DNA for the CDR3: TGTGCCAGCAGCCACCTCGCCGGGGAGCAGTTCTTC. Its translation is CASSHLAGEQFF.

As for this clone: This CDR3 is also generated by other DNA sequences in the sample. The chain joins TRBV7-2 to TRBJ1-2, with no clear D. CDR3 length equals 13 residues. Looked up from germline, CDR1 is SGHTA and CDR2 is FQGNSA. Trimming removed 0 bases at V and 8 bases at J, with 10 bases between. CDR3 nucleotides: TGTGCCAGCAGCTTAGCAGGAAGCGGGGGCTACACCTTC. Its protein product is CASSLAGSGGYTF.

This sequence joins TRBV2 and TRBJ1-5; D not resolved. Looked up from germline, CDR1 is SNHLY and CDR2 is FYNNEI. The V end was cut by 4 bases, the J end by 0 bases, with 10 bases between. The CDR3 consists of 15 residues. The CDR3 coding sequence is TGTGCCAGCAGTGCCAACGGGGTTAGCAATCAGCCCCAGCATTTT. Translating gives CASSANGVSNQPQHF.

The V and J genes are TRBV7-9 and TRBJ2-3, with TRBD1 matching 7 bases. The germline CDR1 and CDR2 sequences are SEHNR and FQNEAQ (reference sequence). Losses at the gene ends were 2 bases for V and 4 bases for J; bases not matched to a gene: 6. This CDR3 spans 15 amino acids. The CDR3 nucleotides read TGTGCCAGCAGCTTATTAGCAGGGGGTTCAGATACGCAGTATTTT. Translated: CASSLLAGGSDTQYF. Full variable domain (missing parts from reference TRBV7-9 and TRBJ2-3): DTGVSQNPRHKITKRGQNVTFRCDPISEHNRLYWYRQTLGQGPEFLTYFQNEAQLEKSRLLSDRFSAERPKGSFSTLEIQRTEQGDSAMYLCASSLLAGGSDTQYFGPGTRLTVL.

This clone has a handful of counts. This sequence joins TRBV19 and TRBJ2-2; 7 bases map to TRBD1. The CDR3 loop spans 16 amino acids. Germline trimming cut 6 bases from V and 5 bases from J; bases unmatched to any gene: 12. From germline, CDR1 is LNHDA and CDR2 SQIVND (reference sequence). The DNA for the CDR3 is TGTGCCAGTAGCCACCGGTCAACAGGGGTTACCGGGGAGCTGTTTTTT. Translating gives CASSHRSTGVTGELFF.

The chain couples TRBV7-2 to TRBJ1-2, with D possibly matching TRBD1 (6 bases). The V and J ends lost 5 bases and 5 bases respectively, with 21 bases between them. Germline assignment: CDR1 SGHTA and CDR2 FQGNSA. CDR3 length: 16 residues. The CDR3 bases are TGTGCCAGCAGCCAGCGACCCAACACAGGGCTATATGGCTACACCTTC. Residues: CASSQRPNTGLYGYTF.

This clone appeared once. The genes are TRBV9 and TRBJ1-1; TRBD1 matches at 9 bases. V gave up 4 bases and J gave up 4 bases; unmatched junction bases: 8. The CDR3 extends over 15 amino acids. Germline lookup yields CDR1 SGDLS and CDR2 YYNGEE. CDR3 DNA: TGTGCCAGCAGCACCCGGACAGGGGAGTCCACTGAAGCTTTCTTT. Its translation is CASSTRTGESTEAFF.

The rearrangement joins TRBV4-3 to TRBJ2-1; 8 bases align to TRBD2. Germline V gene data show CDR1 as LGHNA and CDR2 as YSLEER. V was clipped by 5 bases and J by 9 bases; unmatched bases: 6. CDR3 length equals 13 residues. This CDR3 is CASSFREGGEQFF. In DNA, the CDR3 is TGCGCCAGCAGCTTCCGGGAGGGAGGTGAGCAGTTCTTC.

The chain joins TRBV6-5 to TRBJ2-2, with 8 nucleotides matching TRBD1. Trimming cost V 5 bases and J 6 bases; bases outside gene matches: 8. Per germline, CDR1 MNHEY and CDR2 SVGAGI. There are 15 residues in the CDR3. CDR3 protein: CASSRSGTGAGELFF. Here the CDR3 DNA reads TGTGCCAGCAGTAGGTCCGGGACAGGAGCCGGGGAGCTGTTTTTT.

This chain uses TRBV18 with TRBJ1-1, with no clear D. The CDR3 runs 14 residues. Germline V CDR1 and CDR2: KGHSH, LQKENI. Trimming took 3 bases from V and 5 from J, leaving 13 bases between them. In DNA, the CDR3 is TGTGCCAGCTCACCCGGGGTTTTGGGGACTGAAGCTTTCTTT. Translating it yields CASSPGVLGTEAFF.

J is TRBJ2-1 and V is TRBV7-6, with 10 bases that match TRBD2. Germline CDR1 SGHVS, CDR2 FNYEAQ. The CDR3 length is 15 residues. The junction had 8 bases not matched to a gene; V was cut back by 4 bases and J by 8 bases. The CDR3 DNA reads TGTGCCAGCAGCTCCCTCCTAGCGGGAGCCCATGAGCAGTTCTTC. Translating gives CASSSLLAGAHEQFF. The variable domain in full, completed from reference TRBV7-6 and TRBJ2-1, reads GAGVSQSPRYKVTKRGQDVALRCDPISGHVSLYWYRQALGQGPEFLTYFNYEAQQDKSGLPNDRFSAERPEGSISTLTIQRTEQRDSAMYRCASSSLLAGAHEQFFGPGTRLTVL.

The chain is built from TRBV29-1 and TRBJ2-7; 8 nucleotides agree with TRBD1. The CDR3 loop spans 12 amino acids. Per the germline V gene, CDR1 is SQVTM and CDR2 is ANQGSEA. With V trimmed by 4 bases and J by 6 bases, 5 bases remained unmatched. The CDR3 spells CSVGTGGREQYF. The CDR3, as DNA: TGCAGCGTTGGTACAGGGGGGCGCGAGCAGTACTTC.

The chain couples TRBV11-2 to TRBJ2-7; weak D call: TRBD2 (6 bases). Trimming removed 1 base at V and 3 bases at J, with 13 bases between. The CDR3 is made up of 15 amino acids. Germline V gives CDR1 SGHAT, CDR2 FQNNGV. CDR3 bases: TGTGCCAGCAGCTTAGGGAGGGGTAGCGGCTACGAGCAGTACTTC. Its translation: CASSLGRGSGYEQYF.

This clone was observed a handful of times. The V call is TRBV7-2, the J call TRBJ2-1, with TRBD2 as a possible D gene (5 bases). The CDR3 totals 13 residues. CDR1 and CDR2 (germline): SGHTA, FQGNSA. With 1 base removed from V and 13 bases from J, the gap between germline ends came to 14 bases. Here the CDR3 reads CASSLERSDYQFF. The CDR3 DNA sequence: TGTGCCAGCAGCTTAGAGAGGTCCGACTACCAGTTCTTC.

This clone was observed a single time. CDR3 region: CASSIPSGQMMNTEAFF. CDR3 sequence (DNA): TGTGCCAGTAGTATCCCCTCGGGACAGATGATGAACACTGAAGCTTTCTTT. This chain links TRBV19 with TRBJ1-1; 7 nucleotides line up with TRBD1. The CDR3 length is 17 residues. With V trimmed by 3 bases and J by 0 bases, 10 bases remained unmatched. From germline, CDR1 is LNHDA and CDR2 SQIVND (reference sequence).

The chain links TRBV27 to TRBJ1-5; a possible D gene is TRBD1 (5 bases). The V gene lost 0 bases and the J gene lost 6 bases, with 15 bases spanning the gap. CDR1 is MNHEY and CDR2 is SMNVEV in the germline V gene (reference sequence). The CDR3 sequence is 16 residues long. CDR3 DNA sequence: TGTGCCAGCAGTTTATCTCCAAACTCAGGGTCTCAGCCCCAGCATTTT. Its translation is CASSLSPNSGSQPQHF.

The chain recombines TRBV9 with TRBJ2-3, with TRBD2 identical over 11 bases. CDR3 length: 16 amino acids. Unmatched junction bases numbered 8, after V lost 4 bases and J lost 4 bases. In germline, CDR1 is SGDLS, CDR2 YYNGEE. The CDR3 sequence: CASSYGTSGIADTQYF. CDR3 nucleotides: TGTGCCAGCAGCTACGGGACTAGCGGTATAGCAGATACGCAGTATTTT.

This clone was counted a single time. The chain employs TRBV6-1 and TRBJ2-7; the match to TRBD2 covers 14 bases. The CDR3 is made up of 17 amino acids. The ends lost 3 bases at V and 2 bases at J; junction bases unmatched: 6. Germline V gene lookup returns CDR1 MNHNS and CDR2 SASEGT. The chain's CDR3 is CASSDRTSGRHTYEQYF. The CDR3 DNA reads TGTGCCAGCAGTGATAGGACTAGCGGGAGGCATACCTACGAGCAGTACTTC.

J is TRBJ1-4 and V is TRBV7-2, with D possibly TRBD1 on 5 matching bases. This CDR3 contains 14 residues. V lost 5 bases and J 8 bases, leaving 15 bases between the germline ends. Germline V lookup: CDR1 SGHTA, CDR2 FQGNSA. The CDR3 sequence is CASSLDSEAEKLFF. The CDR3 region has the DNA TGTGCCAGCAGCCTCGACAGTGAAGCCGAAAAACTGTTTTTT.

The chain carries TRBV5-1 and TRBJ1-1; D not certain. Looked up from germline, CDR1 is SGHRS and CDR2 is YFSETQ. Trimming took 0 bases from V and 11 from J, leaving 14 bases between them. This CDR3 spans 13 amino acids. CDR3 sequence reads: CASSLDLGSRAFF. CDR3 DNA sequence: TGCGCCAGCAGCTTGGATCTGGGCAGTAGGGCTTTCTTT.

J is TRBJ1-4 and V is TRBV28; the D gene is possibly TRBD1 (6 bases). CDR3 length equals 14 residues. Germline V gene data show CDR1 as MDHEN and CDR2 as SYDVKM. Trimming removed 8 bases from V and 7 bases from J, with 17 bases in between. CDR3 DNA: TGTGCCAGCGGCTTACAGGGTGGGGGTGAAAAACTGTTTTTT. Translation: CASGLQGGGEKLFF.

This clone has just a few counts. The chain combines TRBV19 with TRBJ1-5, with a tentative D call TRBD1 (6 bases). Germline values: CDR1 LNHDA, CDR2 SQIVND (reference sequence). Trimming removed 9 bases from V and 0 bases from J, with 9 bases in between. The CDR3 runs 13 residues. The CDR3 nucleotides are TGTGCCAGCGGACAGATTAGCAATCAGCCCCAGCATTTT. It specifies CASGQISNQPQHF. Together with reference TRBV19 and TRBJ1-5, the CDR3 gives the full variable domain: DGGITQSPKYLFRKEGQNVTLSCEQNLNHDAMYWYRQDPGQGLRLIYYSQIVNDFQKGDIAEGYSVSREKKESFPLTVTSAQKNPTAFYLCASGQISNQPQHFGDGTRLSIL.

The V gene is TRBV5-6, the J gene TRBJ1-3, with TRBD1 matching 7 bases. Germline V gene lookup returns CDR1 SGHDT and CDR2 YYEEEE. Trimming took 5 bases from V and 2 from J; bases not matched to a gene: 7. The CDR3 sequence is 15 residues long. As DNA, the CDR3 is TGTGCCAGCAGTTTCGACAGGGCCCCTGGAAACACCATATATTTT. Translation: CASSFDRAPGNTIYF.

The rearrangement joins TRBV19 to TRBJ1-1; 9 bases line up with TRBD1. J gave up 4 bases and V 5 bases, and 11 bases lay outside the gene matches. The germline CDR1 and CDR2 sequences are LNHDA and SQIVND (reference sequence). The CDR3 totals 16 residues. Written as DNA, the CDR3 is TGTGCCAGTAGTTTTCGGGACAGGGCAGGTAGCACTGAAGCTTTCTTT. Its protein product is CASSFRDRAGSTEAFF. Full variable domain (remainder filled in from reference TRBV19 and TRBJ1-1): DGGITQSPKYLFRKEGQNVTLSCEQNLNHDAMYWYRQDPGQGLRLIYYSQIVNDFQKGDIAEGYSVSREKKESFPLTVTSAQKNPTAFYLCASSFRDRAGSTEAFFGQGTRLTVV.

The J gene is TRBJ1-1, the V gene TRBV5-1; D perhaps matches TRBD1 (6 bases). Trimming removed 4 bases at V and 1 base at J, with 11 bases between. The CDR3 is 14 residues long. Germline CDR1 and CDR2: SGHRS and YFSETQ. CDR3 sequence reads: CASSEGHTNTEAFF. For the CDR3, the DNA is TGCGCCAGCAGCGAGGGACATACGAACACTGAAGCTTTCTTT. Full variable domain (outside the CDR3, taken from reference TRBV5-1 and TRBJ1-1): KAGVTQTPRYLIKTRGQQVTLSCSPISGHRSVSWYQQTPGQGLQFLFEYFSETQRNKGNFPGRFSGRQFSNSRSEMNVSTLELGDSALYLCASSEGHTNTEAFFGQGTRLTVV.